The next 2 T cell receptor beta chains were all read from a single sample in a study of T cell responses to AZD1222 COVID-19 vaccine. Assay used: immunoSEQ multiplex PCR; TCRdb lists only in-frame clones, some missing. The data hold 130,000 to 150,000 clones, with around 90% observed a single time. Sequencing used peripheral blood, obtained on day 0 of AZD1222 vaccination. These receptors all stem from an adult in good health.

The chain employs TRBV7-9 and TRBJ1-2, with D perhaps matching TRBD1 (5 bases). CDR1 and CDR2 from the germline V gene are SEHNR and FQNEAQ (reference sequence). V was clipped by 7 bases and J by 3 bases, with 21 bases between them. The CDR3 sequence is 16 residues long. DNA for the CDR3: TGTGCCAGCATCCCCGGGACCTACAACAGCCACTATGGCTACACCTTC. Protein product: CASIPGTYNSHYGYTF.

This sequence joins TRBV7-9 and TRBJ2-1, with D perhaps TRBD2 (6 bases). Trimming shortened V by 0 bases and J by 4 bases, and 13 bases separated the two germline ends. In germline, CDR1 is SEHNR, CDR2 FQNEAQ (reference sequence). The CDR3 spans 16 residues. The CDR3 reads CASSLATSAGYNEQFF. CDR3 in DNA: TGTGCCAGCAGCTTAGCTACATCGGCGGGGTACAATGAGCAGTTCTTC.